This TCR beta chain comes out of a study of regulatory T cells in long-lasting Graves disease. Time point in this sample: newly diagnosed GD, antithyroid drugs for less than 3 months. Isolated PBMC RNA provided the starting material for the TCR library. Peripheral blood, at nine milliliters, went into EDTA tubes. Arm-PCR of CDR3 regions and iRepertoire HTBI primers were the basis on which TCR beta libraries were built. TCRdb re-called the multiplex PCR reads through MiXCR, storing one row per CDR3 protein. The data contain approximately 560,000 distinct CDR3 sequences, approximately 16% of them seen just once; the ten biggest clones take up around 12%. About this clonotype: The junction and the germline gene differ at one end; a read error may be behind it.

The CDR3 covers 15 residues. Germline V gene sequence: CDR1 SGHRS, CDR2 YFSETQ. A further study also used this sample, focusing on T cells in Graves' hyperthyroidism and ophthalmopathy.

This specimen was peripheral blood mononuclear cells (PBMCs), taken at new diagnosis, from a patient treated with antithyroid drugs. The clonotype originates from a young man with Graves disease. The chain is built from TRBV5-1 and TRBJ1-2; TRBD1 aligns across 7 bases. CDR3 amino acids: CTSSLAGQADYGYTF. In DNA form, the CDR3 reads TGCACCAGCAGCTTGGCCGGACAGGCAGACTATGGCTACACCTTC. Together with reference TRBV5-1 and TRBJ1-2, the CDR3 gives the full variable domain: KAGVTQTPRYLIKTRGQQVTLSCSPISGHRSVSWYQQTPGQGLQFLFEYFSETQRNKGNFPGRFSGRQFSNSRSEMNVSTLELGDSALYLCTSSLAGQADYGYTFGSGTRLTVV.